The 3 T cell receptor beta chains below were found in one sample sequenced in a study of tumor-infiltrating lymphocytes in glioblastoma multiforme. TCR beta libraries were built from RNA through three nested multiplex PCR rounds using modified ARM-PCR. TCRdb analysed the multiplex PCR reads with MiXCR anew, one entry per CDR3 protein. The table records approximately 10,000 distinct CDR3 sequences, less than 80% of them present only once. Sequenced: brain tumor tissue. These receptors were obtained from a male donor with glioblastoma.

The J gene is TRBJ2-1, the V gene TRBV6-6; 7 bases match TRBD2. CDR3 length: 15 residues. Trimming removed 6 bases from V and 15 bases from J; junction bases left unmatched: 20. Germline-derived CDR1 and CDR2 are MNHNY and SVGAGI (reference sequence). CDR3 DNA: TGTGCCAGCAGCTACAACGGGGAGGGAGGGCCCAGTACGTTCTTC. This codes for CASSYNGEGGPSTFF.

As to this clonotype: One junction end does not reproduce the germline sequence, and a read error may be involved. This rearrangement joins TRBV29-1 to TRBJ1-4, with D possibly matching TRBD1 (5 bases). The CDR3 is 13 amino acids. In germline, CDR1 is SQVTM, CDR2 ANQGSEA. CDR3 sequence (DNA): TGCAGCGTTGAAGTAGGCGGGGGTGAAAAACTGTTCTTT. Translation gives CSVEVGGGEKLFF.

The V and J genes are TRBV12-3 or TRBV12-4 and TRBJ1-2; D is undetermined. CDR3 size: 14 residues. V lost 3 bases, J lost 8 bases, and 16 bases lay in between. The CDR3 DNA follows: TGTGCCAGCAGTTTCTACACGGAAGTCGGGGGCTACACCTTC. It yields the protein CASSFYTEVGGYTF.